This T cell receptor beta chain was profiled in a study of blood T cell repertoires in COVID-19. In the study overall: The United States, Italy and Spain were the sources of the acute and convalescent COVID-19 samples.

Per the original data handling: Amplification with reference gene primers provided the estimates of nucleated cell counts. Profiled with immunoSEQ multiplex PCR; TCRdb holds only in-frame clones, not every one. V and J calls and clone size come straight from that table; D and trimming were deduced from the DNA. The sample gives some 30,000 clones, around 90% of which show up once; 5% to 6% is in the top ten. There are 18 residues in the CDR3. V dropped 0 bases and J dropped 2; count of bases not matched to a gene: 8. Germline V lookup: CDR1 LGHNA, CDR2 YNFKEQ. V usage is TRBV4-2 and J usage is TRBJ2-3; TRBD2 agrees at 10 bases. Sample: peripheral blood. This TCR was recovered from a man in his sixties with active COVID-19. The CDR3 here is CASSQERTSGYYTDTQYF. The CDR3 nucleotides are TGTGCCAGCAGCCAAGAGAGGACTAGCGGATATTACACAGATACGCAGTATTTT.